The entry that follows covers one TCR beta chain sequence. Trimming took off 0 bases at V and 4 bases at J, with 15 bases between the two ends. Germline lookup yields CDR1 SQVTM and CDR2 ANQGSEA. The CDR3 sequence is 15 residues long. This entry belongs to a study of shared T cell receptors in the human thymus. Assay used: immunoSEQ multiplex PCR; TCRdb lists only in-frame clones, some missing. Of roughly 500,000 clones listed, 70% to 80% are singletons. This sample also belongs to another study, concerning human thymus T cells.

The chain has TRBV29-1 and TRBJ1-2, with D maybe TRBD1 (6 bases). The sequence came from a boy in the first two years of life with a congenital heart defect. The sequencing input was thymocytes. The CDR3 DNA reads as TGCAGCGTTGAAGAAAGGGGGACAATTCGCTATGGCTACACCTTC. This sequence encodes CSVEERGTIRYGYTF.